The 13 T cell receptor beta chains below were found in one sample sequenced in a study of cytomegalovirus exposure and HLA in healthy donors. The PCR was carried out with 60 Vbeta primers and 13 Jbeta primers. Produced via immunoSEQ multiplex PCR; TCRdb's table is partial and in-frame only. The sample shows roughly 190,000 clones, approximately 84% of them seen only once. The sequenced sample was PBMCs. The source of these receptors is a man aged 50 or older in good health and CMV-seronegative.

The V call is TRBV11-2, the J call TRBJ2-2; D possibly corresponds to TRBD2 (5 bases). In germline, CDR1 is SGHAT, CDR2 FQNNGV. The ends were cut back, 1 base at V and 2 bases at J, with 8 bases in the middle. The CDR3 is 15 residues long. The chain's CDR3 is CASSLGGINTGELFF. In DNA, the CDR3 is TGTGCCAGCAGCTTAGGAGGGATAAACACCGGGGAGCTGTTTTTT.

The chain joins TRBV6-5 to TRBJ2-2, with TRBD1 as a possible D gene (7 bases). Germline CDR1 and CDR2: MNHEY and SVGAGI. Trimming took off 7 bases at V and 5 bases at J, with 14 bases between the two ends. The CDR3 loop spans 14 amino acids. As DNA, the CDR3 is TGTGCCAGCATCCAGGGGGGTATAACCGGGGAGCTGTTTTTT. It translates to CASIQGGITGELFF.

This chain links TRBV5-1 with TRBJ2-3, with a possible D match to TRBD2 (5 bases). Germline CDR1 is SGHRS and CDR2 is YFSETQ. This CDR3 has 14 amino acids. V lost 3 bases and J 2 bases, leaving 10 bases between the germline ends. The CDR3 nucleotides are TGCGCCAGCAGCTCTCAGCGGTACACAGATACGCAGTATTTT. Encoded protein: CASSSQRYTDTQYF.

CDR3 protein: CASSGGGTGNSPLHF. The CDR3 DNA sequence: TGTGCCAGCAGCGGAGGAGGGACCGGGAATTCACCCCTCCACTTT. The gene calls are TRBV7-2 and TRBJ1-6; a possible D gene is TRBD1 (5 bases). CDR1 and CDR2 from the germline V gene are SGHTA and FQGNSA. This CDR3 comprises 15 residues. Trimming cost V 5 bases and J 7 bases, with 15 bases left between them.

In DNA, the CDR3 is TGTGCCAGCAGCTTAGAAGGGACTAGCTTGTTCTTC. The encoded protein is CASSLEGTSLFF. The rearrangement joins TRBV7-6 to TRBJ2-1; TRBD2 agrees at 9 bases. The CDR3 is made up of 12 amino acids. J gave up 15 bases and V 1 base, and 4 bases lay outside the gene matches. Germline assignment: CDR1 SGHVS and CDR2 FNYEAQ.

This clone was detected a few times. The rearrangement joins TRBV11-2 to TRBJ2-7, with TRBD1 matching over 8 bases. Unmatched junction bases numbered 2, after V lost 1 base and J lost 0 bases. The CDR3 is 15 amino acids. CDR1 is SGHAT and CDR2 is FQNNGV in the germline V gene. The chain's CDR3 is CASSLGTGPSYEQYF. The DNA of the CDR3 is TGTGCCAGCAGCTTAGGGACAGGGCCCTCCTACGAGCAGTACTTC.

The V call is TRBV7-2, the J call TRBJ2-3; 7 bases fit TRBD2. V trimming: 1 base; J trimming: 7 bases; junction bases outside the gene matches: 8. This CDR3 has 15 residues. Germline assignment: CDR1 SGHTA and CDR2 FQGNSA. This CDR3 is CASSLELAATYTQYF. The CDR3, as DNA: TGTGCCAGCAGCTTAGAGCTAGCGGCCACTTATACGCAGTATTTT.

This clone was seen a handful of times. The rearrangement joins TRBV4-3 to TRBJ1-2, with a weak D call TRBD1 (6 bases). Germline CDR1 is LGHNA and CDR2 is YSLEER. The CDR3 spans 13 residues. V lost 7 bases and J lost 4, with 13 bases in between. CDR3 sequence: CASNRGKPYGYTF. CDR3 DNA sequence: TGCGCCAGCAATAGGGGGAAACCCTATGGCTACACCTTC.

V and J are TRBV14 and TRBJ1-4, with 9 bases lining up with TRBD1. V trimming: 4 bases; J trimming: 7 bases; junction bases outside the gene matches: 7. This CDR3 is built from 15 residues. CDR1 is SGHDN, CDR2 FVKESK, per germline. In DNA form, the CDR3 reads TGTGCCAGCAGCCCCGGACGACAGGGGGGTGAAAAACTGTTTTTT. Protein product: CASSPGRQGGEKLFF.

The chain is built from TRBV27 and TRBJ2-5; D ambiguous. Germline V gene sequence: CDR1 MNHEY, CDR2 SMNVEV (reference sequence). This CDR3 contains 11 residues. Trimming cost V 8 bases and J 8 bases, with 12 bases left between them. The CDR3 protein is CASGSRYTQYF. The CDR3 nucleotides read TGTGCCAGCGGTTCTAGGTATACCCAGTACTTC.

This clone was counted between two and nine times. The germline gene is not matched at one end of the junction; a read error may be the cause. This chain uses TRBV7-9 with TRBJ2-5; D is unclear. This CDR3 has 14 amino acids. The V gene's germline CDR1 is SEHNR and CDR2 FQNEAQ (reference sequence). CDR3 amino acids: CSSSLPDTQETQYF. The CDR3 DNA is TGTTCCAGCAGCTTACCCGACACTCAAGAGACCCAGTACTTC.

The V call is TRBV18, the J call TRBJ1-6; 7 nucleotides align to TRBD1. CDR3 size: 17 residues. Trimming removed 6 bases from V and 8 bases from J; junction bases left unmatched: 16. Per the germline V gene, CDR1 is KGHSH and CDR2 is LQKENI. CDR3 loop: CASSLRLNRGKDSPLHF. The CDR3, as DNA: TGTGCCAGCTCGCTGAGACTAAACAGGGGTAAGGATTCACCCCTCCACTTT.

J is TRBJ1-3 and V is TRBV6-5; TRBD1 matches 7 bases. With V trimmed by 0 bases and J by 7 bases, 6 bases remained unmatched. This CDR3 is 15 amino acids long. The germline V gene encodes CDR1 MNHEY and CDR2 SVGAGI. CDR3 sequence: CASSYSKQGRNTIYF. The DNA for the CDR3 is TGTGCCAGCAGTTACTCGAAACAGGGGAGGAACACCATATATTTT.